Shown below are 29 T cell receptor beta chains from a single sample sequenced in a study of cytomegalovirus exposure and HLA in healthy donors. 60 Vbeta and 13 Jbeta primers were used in PCR. Here immunoSEQ multiplex PCR was the method, and the copy in TCRdb shows in-frame clones only, minus some. Here the sample spans some 96,000 clones, approximately 76% being singletons. The specimen was PBMCs. The receptors originated from a woman aged 55-70 years in good health and CMV-seropositive.

J is TRBJ2-1 and V is TRBV5-1; possible D gene TRBD1, 6 bases. Germline V CDR1 and CDR2: SGHRS, YFSETQ. With 3 bases removed from V and 2 bases from J, the gap between germline ends came to 12 bases. There are 15 residues in the CDR3. The CDR3 sequence is CASSSTGQAYNEQFF. DNA of the CDR3: TGCGCCAGCAGCTCGACAGGCCAGGCCTACAATGAGCAGTTCTTC. The full variable domain, with the rest looked up from reference TRBV5-1 and TRBJ2-1, is KAGVTQTPRYLIKTRGQQVTLSCSPISGHRSVSWYQQTPGQGLQFLFEYFSETQRNKGNFPGRFSGRQFSNSRSEMNVSTLELGDSALYLCASSSTGQAYNEQFFGPGTRLTVL.

The count of this clone is one. This rearrangement joins TRBV19 to TRBJ2-7, with TRBD1 matching over 10 bases. The junction had 11 bases not matched to a gene; V was cut back by 5 bases and J by 4 bases. In germline, CDR1 is LNHDA, CDR2 SQIVND (reference sequence). The CDR3 spans 16 residues. The CDR3 loop is CASSPLSGTGVYEQYF. The CDR3 DNA follows: TGTGCCAGTAGTCCACTCTCCGGGACAGGGGTTTACGAGCAGTACTTC.

The V and J genes are TRBV5-6 and TRBJ2-5, with D possibly matching TRBD1 (6 bases). The V end lost 0 bases, the J end lost 2 bases, and 8 bases lay between the germline ends. The CDR3 has 14 residues. Germline values: CDR1 SGHDT, CDR2 YYEEEE. The CDR3 bases are TGTGCCAGCAGCTTGGTACAGGGACAAGAGACCCAGTACTTC. Protein sequence: CASSLVQGQETQYF.

The rearrangement uses TRBV7-6 and TRBJ2-1, with 8 bases identical to TRBD2. The V gene's germline CDR1 is SGHVS and CDR2 FNYEAQ. This CDR3 contains 15 residues. With 5 bases clipped from V and 8 bases from J, the junction kept 11 bases outside the gene matches. The CDR3: CASSRGGQEADEQFF. For the CDR3, the DNA is TGTGCCAGCAGCCGGGGGGGCCAGGAGGCCGATGAGCAGTTCTTC. Combining the CDR3 with reference TRBV7-6 and TRBJ2-1 gives the whole variable domain GAGVSQSPRYKVTKRGQDVALRCDPISGHVSLYWYRQALGQGPEFLTYFNYEAQQDKSGLPNDRFSAERPEGSISTLTIQRTEQRDSAMYRCASSRGGQEADEQFFGPGTRLTVL.

This chain connects TRBV28 to TRBJ2-3; 9 nucleotides agree with TRBD2. The CDR3 consists of 16 residues. Germline V lookup: CDR1 MDHEN, CDR2 SYDVKM. V shed 10 bases and J 2 bases; nucleotides not matched to a gene: 13. The CDR3: CATKEAGGPPTDTQYF. CDR3 nucleotide sequence: TGTGCCACAAAAGAGGCGGGAGGGCCTCCCACAGATACGCAGTATTTT.

The V and J genes are TRBV5-3 and TRBJ2-7; weak D call: TRBD2 (6 bases). TRBV5-3 is marked as an open reading frame, function uncertain. The CDR3 is 12 amino acids. Here the CDR3 reads CARREFSYEQYF. Written as DNA, the CDR3 is TGTGCGCGGAGGGAGTTCTCCTACGAGCAGTACTTC.

This chain connects TRBV7-3 to TRBJ1-3; unclear D gene. The CDR3 is made up of 13 amino acids. Trimming took 0 bases from V and 4 from J, leaving 4 bases between them. CDR1 SGHTA and CDR2 FQGTGA come from the germline V gene. CDR3 sequence reads: CASSLTTGNTIYF. The CDR3 DNA reads TGTGCCAGCAGCTTAACGACAGGAAACACCATATATTTT.

The chain has TRBV6-1 and TRBJ1-4; possible D gene TRBD1, 5 bases. Looked up from germline, CDR1 is MNHNS and CDR2 is SASEGT. V lost 6 bases and J 2 bases, leaving 10 bases between the germline ends. There are 14 residues in the CDR3. The CDR3 DNA sequence: TGTGCCAGCAGGAGGCGACAGACTAATGAAAAACTGTTTTTT. This gives the protein CASRRRQTNEKLFF.

The chain couples TRBV19 to TRBJ1-5, with D tentatively TRBD1 (5 bases). Trimming shortened V by 5 bases and J by 2 bases, and 16 bases separated the two germline ends. This CDR3 spans 16 amino acids. Germline V lookup: CDR1 LNHDA, CDR2 SQIVND (reference sequence). CDR3 amino acids: CASSFRSGGGNQPQHF. In DNA, the CDR3 is TGTGCCAGTAGTTTTCGATCCGGAGGGGGCAATCAGCCCCAGCATTTT. Using reference TRBV19 and TRBJ1-5 for the parts outside the CDR3, the full variable domain is DGGITQSPKYLFRKEGQNVTLSCEQNLNHDAMYWYRQDPGQGLRLIYYSQIVNDFQKGDIAEGYSVSREKKESFPLTVTSAQKNPTAFYLCASSFRSGGGNQPQHFGDGTRLSIL.

The chain links TRBV6-1 to TRBJ1-1; D might be TRBD1 (5 bases). Germline lookup yields CDR1 MNHNS and CDR2 SASEGT. There are 13 residues in the CDR3. V was clipped by 10 bases and J by 5 bases, with 17 bases between them. CDR3 nucleotides: TGTGCCACCTCCCACAGGTCTATGACTGAAGCTTTCTTT. Protein: CATSHRSMTEAFF.

This sequence joins TRBV5-6 and TRBJ1-4; the D is unclear. The germline V and J ends were trimmed by 2 bases and 11 bases, with 13 bases remaining between them. The CDR3 is 13 amino acids. Per germline, CDR1 SGHDT and CDR2 YYEEEE. The DNA of the CDR3 is TGTGCCAGCAGCTTTTCACCCACGGGTAAACTGTTTTTT. Protein: CASSFSPTGKLFF.

This clone has only a few counts. The rearrangement joins TRBV10-1 to TRBJ2-1; possibly TRBD2 for D (6 bases). Germline-derived CDR1 and CDR2 are WNHNN and SYGVQD (reference sequence). The CDR3 spans 12 residues. V was clipped by 7 bases and J by 7 bases, with 11 bases between them. The CDR3 region has the DNA TGCGCCAGCAACAATGGGGGGAATGAGCAGTTCTTC. Translated: CASNNGGNEQFF.

The chain couples TRBV9 to TRBJ2-7; tentatively, D is TRBD1 (6 bases). The CDR3 totals 14 residues. V was cut by 0 bases and J by 4 bases, with 11 bases left in between. Germline V gene lookup returns CDR1 SGDLS and CDR2 YYNGEE. In nucleotides, the CDR3 is TGTGCCAGCAGCGTAGGGACAGAGACTTACGAGCAGTACTTC. This encodes CASSVGTETYEQYF.

The V and J genes are TRBV19 and TRBJ1-5; no clear D gene. Germline values: CDR1 LNHDA, CDR2 SQIVND (reference sequence). This CDR3 region has 16 residues. Trimming shortened V by 7 bases and J by 0 bases, and 16 bases separated the two germline ends. The CDR3 here is CASTLGGYLSNQPQHF. The CDR3 DNA follows: TGTGCCAGTACCCTTGGAGGGTACCTTAGCAATCAGCCCCAGCATTTT.

This clone was counted a few times. The chain has TRBV6-5 and TRBJ2-7; 9 nucleotides line up with TRBD2. The CDR3 is made up of 14 amino acids. With 5 bases clipped from V and 5 bases from J, the junction kept 7 bases outside the gene matches. Germline V gene lookup returns CDR1 MNHEY and CDR2 SVGAGI. CDR3 nucleotide sequence: TGTGCCAGCAGTAATCCCGGGACTAGCAACGAGCAGTACTTC. This sequence encodes CASSNPGTSNEQYF.

This chain links TRBV7-3 with TRBJ1-1, with D unclear. CDR1 is SGHTA, CDR2 FQGTGA, per germline. V lost 5 bases, J lost 10 bases, and 14 bases lay in between. The CDR3 covers 12 residues. CDR3: CASSPQPGGAFF. The CDR3 DNA reads as TGTGCCAGCAGCCCTCAACCGGGTGGAGCTTTCTTT.

The chain recombines TRBV30 with TRBJ1-1, with D perhaps matching TRBD1 (5 bases). Germline V gene lookup returns CDR1 GTSNPN and CDR2 SVGIG (reference sequence). The CDR3 has 12 amino acids. The V end was cut by 3 bases, the J end by 6 bases, with 11 bases between. As DNA, the CDR3 is TGTGCCTGGAGATTCGGGGGGGCTGAAGCTTTCTTT. This translates into CAWRFGGAEAFF. Full variable domain (rest looked up from reference TRBV30 and TRBJ1-1): SQTIHQWPATLVQPVGSPLSLECTVEGTSNPNLYWYRQAAGRGLQLLFYSVGIGQISSEVPQNLSASRPQDRQFILSSKKLLLSDSGFYLCAWRFGGAEAFFGQGTRLTVV.

CDR3 loop: CASSLAKGGGGYTF. The DNA of the CDR3 is TGTGCCAGCAGCTTAGCGAAGGGAGGTGGGGGCTACACCTTC. The gene calls are TRBV7-8 and TRBJ1-2; D not resolved. V gave up 0 bases and J gave up 8 bases, with 13 bases separating them. CDR3 length equals 14 residues. From germline, CDR1 is SGHVS and CDR2 FQNEAQ.

The chain is built from TRBV29-1 and TRBJ1-1; D remains unclear. The CDR3 contains 12 residues. With 5 bases removed from V and 0 bases from J, the gap between germline ends came to 7 bases. The germline gives CDR1 SQVTM, CDR2 ANQGSEA. The CDR3 protein is CSVLRLNTEAFF. Written as DNA, the CDR3 is TGCAGCGTTCTCAGGCTGAACACTGAAGCTTTCTTT.

The chain recombines TRBV5-1 with TRBJ2-1, with 8 bases that match TRBD2. Germline lookup yields CDR1 SGHRS and CDR2 YFSETQ. This CDR3 is 15 amino acids long. J was trimmed by 9 bases and V by 0 bases; bases with no gene match: 8. The CDR3, as DNA: TGCGCCAGCAGCTTGGCCCCGGGAGGGCCGGGTGAGCAGTTCTTC. Translated, it gives CASSLAPGGPGEQFF.

As regards this clone: At one of its ends the junction is not consistent with the germline gene, which may arise from a read error. For the CDR3, the DNA is TGTGCCATCAGCGGGGGACTAGCGGGAGCCAATGAGCAGTTCTTC. Its translation is CAISGGLAGANEQFF. This chain links TRBV15 with TRBJ2-1, with 14 nucleotides matching TRBD2. CDR3 size: 15 residues. CDR1 is LNHNV and CDR2 is YYDKDF in the germline V gene (reference sequence). The variable domain in full, with the rest retrieved from reference TRBV15 and TRBJ2-1, is DAMVIQNPRYQVTQFGKPVTLSCSQTLNHNVMYWYQQKSSQAPKLLFHYYDKDFNNEADTPDNFQSRRPNTSFCFLDIRSPGLGDTAMYLCAISGGLAGANEQFFGPGTRLTVL.

The table lists this clone with a few counts. This chain joins TRBV29-1 and TRBJ1-1; TRBD1 matches at 9 bases. Germline V CDR1 and CDR2: SQVTM, ANQGSEA. With V trimmed by 4 bases and J by 11 bases, 5 bases remained unmatched. This CDR3 contains 11 residues. CDR3 coding DNA: TGCAGCGTTGGAAGGACAGGGGCCGCTTTCTTT. As protein: CSVGRTGAAFF.

This sequence joins TRBV19 and TRBJ2-1; D is unresolved. Looked up from germline, CDR1 is LNHDA and CDR2 is SQIVND (reference sequence). The CDR3 contains 12 residues. V was clipped by 8 bases and J by 4 bases, with 9 bases between them. The CDR3 bases are TGTGCCAGTCGAGGCGGTTACAATGAGCAGTTCTTC. Amino acids: CASRGGYNEQFF.

The chain carries TRBV6-5 and TRBJ1-1; 8 bases are shared with TRBD1. The germline V gene has CDR1 MNHEY and CDR2 SVGAGI. V trimming: 5 bases; J trimming: 6 bases; junction bases outside the gene matches: 11. CDR3 length equals 15 residues. Written as DNA, the CDR3 is TGTGCCAGCAGTAGCCGGGACAGGTGGGAAGCTGAAGCTTTCTTT. This gives the protein CASSSRDRWEAEAFF.

The chain couples TRBV5-4 to TRBJ2-2; the match to TRBD2 covers 14 bases. J gave up 3 bases and V 4 bases, and 5 bases lay outside the gene matches. The CDR3 has 17 residues. Looked up from germline, CDR1 is SGHNT and CDR2 is YYREEE (reference sequence). The CDR3 sequence: CASSPGLAGAHTGELFF. In DNA form, the CDR3 reads TGTGCCAGCAGCCCGGGACTAGCGGGAGCTCACACCGGGGAGCTGTTTTTT.

This clone was observed a handful of times. This sequence joins TRBV6-1 and TRBJ2-7; D possibly corresponds to TRBD1 (6 bases). The CDR3 contains 13 residues. The V and J ends lost 5 bases and 3 bases respectively, with 11 bases between them. CDR1 and CDR2 (germline): MNHNS, SASEGT. The CDR3 loop is CASSRIQGYEQYF. The CDR3 DNA reads TGTGCCAGCAGTCGAATACAGGGCTACGAGCAGTACTTC.

Only one count was recorded for this clone. The J gene is TRBJ1-3, the V gene TRBV5-1; the D gene is possibly TRBD1 (6 bases). CDR3 size: 16 residues. V dropped 0 bases and J dropped 4 bases, with 14 bases sitting between them. Germline V gene lookup returns CDR1 SGHRS and CDR2 YFSETQ. This CDR3 reads CASSLADSGVGNTIYF. The CDR3 nucleotides are TGCGCCAGCAGCTTGGCGGACAGTGGAGTGGGAAACACCATATATTTT.

The chain carries TRBV19 and TRBJ2-1; possibly TRBD2 for D (5 bases). The germline V and J ends were trimmed by 1 base and 7 bases, with 8 bases remaining between them. The CDR3 consists of 13 residues. CDR1 is LNHDA, CDR2 SQIVND, per germline (reference sequence). This chain's CDR3 is CASSIGRFNEQFF. CDR3 DNA sequence: TGTGCCAGTAGTATAGGGAGGTTTAATGAGCAGTTCTTC.

This clone has only one observation. The rearrangement uses TRBV11-3 and TRBJ2-1; 7 positions agree with TRBD2. Germline V lookup: CDR1 SGHNT, CDR2 YENEEA. The CDR3 is made up of 15 amino acids. With 3 bases clipped from V and 5 bases from J, the junction kept 7 bases outside the gene matches. The CDR3: CASSFSTGRNNEQFF. CDR3 nucleotides: TGTGCCAGCAGCTTTTCAACCGGGAGGAACAATGAGCAGTTCTTC.